The present entry profiles one T cell receptor (beta chain) with its context. The antigen is undetermined. The data derive from a study of identifying expanded T cells in peripheral blood. Healthy donors had no documented immune events, such as infections, while sampled. The CDR3 length is 16 residues. V shed 5 bases and J 5 bases; nucleotides not matched to a gene: 9. In germline, CDR1 is SNHLY, CDR2 FYNNEI. Using immunoSEQ multiplex PCR, the repertoire was profiled, and TCRdb retains in-frame clones only, with some absent. Among approximately 120,000 clones listed, 88% were seen once. General study points: Roughly two-week clone count variance significantly increased as total template count grew. Over about two and four weeks, about 17 and 20 clones changed, versus approximately 1.2 between replicates.

The sequence was obtained from a person between 18 and 75 years old in good health. The J gene is TRBJ2-5, the V gene TRBV2; TRBD2 agrees at 12 bases. Sequencing was done on a sample of blood. The CDR3 sequence is CASSRLAGAVGETQYF. For the CDR3, the DNA is TGTGCCAGCAGTCGACTAGCGGGGGCCGTGGGGGAGACCCAGTACTTC. The full variable domain, completed using reference TRBV2 and TRBJ2-5, is EPEVTQTPSHQVTQMGQEVILRCVPISNHLYFYWYRQILGQKVEFLVSFYNNEISEKSEIFDDQFSVERPDGSNFTLKIRSTKLEDSAMYFCASSRLAGAVGETQYFGPGTRLLVL.